Here is one T cell receptor beta chain with its context. Sequencing was performed with immunoSEQ multiplex PCR; in TCRdb, only in-frame clones are kept and a portion is missing. The sample lists approximately 30,000 clones, 91% occurring once. This CDR3 comprises 14 residues. CDR1 is SGHNT, CDR2 YYREEE, per germline (reference sequence). The J segment lost 5 bases and the V segment lost 0 bases, leaving 4 bases of the junction unmatched. The data are from a study of T cell changes during pregnancy in multiple sclerosis. Sample: CD8+ T cells from peripheral blood mononuclear cells, taken in the second trimester of pregnancy. This sequence was found in a female donor in good health, enrolled as a control in a pregnancy study. The chain is built from TRBV5-4 and TRBJ2-5; 7 bases align to TRBD2. CDR3 residues: CASSLAYGGETQYF. CDR3 nucleotides: TGTGCCAGCAGCTTGGCCTACGGGGGGGAGACCCAGTACTTC.